What follows are 17 T cell receptor beta chains derived from one specimen sequenced in a study of tumor-infiltrating lymphocytes in oesophageal squamous cell carcinoma. TCRdb called the PCR reads again in MiXCR, with one record for every CDR3 protein. This table holds around 9,300 distinct CDR3 sequences, 60% to 70% found once. Input material: esophageal tumor tissue. These receptors were taken from a female donor with esophageal squamous cell carcinoma.

CDR3 protein: CASSDSAAGGNEQFF. CDR3 coding DNA: TGTGCCAGCAGTGACTCCGCGGCCGGGGGCAATGAGCAGTTCTTC. The rearrangement joins TRBV6-4 to TRBJ2-3; D possibly corresponds to TRBD2 (6 bases). The assigned J gene may be wrong: the sequence end matches TRBJ2-1 better. This CDR3 contains 15 residues. The germline gives CDR1 MRHNA, CDR2 SNTAGT.

This clonotype appeared a few times. The chain combines TRBV28 with TRBJ2-5; 8 bases are a match to TRBD2. V shed 3 bases and J 11 bases; nucleotides not matched to a gene: 26. The CDR3 runs 19 residues. CDR1 is MDHEN and CDR2 is SYDVKM in the germline V gene. Here the CDR3 reads CASSFPRALSSGGYNEQYF. The DNA for the CDR3 is TGTGCCAGCAGTTTCCCCCGGGCTCTTTCAAGCGGGGGCTACAATGAGCAGTACTTC. The full variable domain, completed using reference TRBV28 and TRBJ2-5, is DVKVTQSSRYLVKRTGEKVFLECVQDMDHENMFWYRQDPGLGLRLIYFSYDVKMKEKGDIPEGYSVSREKKERFSLILESASTNQTSMYLCASSFPRALSSGGYNEQYFGPGTRLLVL.

The V and J genes are TRBV7-4 and TRBJ1-5; 8 nucleotides line up with TRBD1. Germline V gives CDR1 SGHVT, CDR2 SQSDAQ. This CDR3 has 16 amino acids. After removal of 3 bases from V and 8 bases from J, the junction contained 12 bases not matched to a gene. The CDR3 sequence is CASSLGTGGPDEPQHF. The CDR3 region has the DNA TGTGCCAGCAGCTTGGGGACAGGTGGGCCAGATGAGCCCCAGCATTTT.

The CDR3 DNA sequence: TGCGCCAGCAGCCCGGGCCTCAACAGGGTAAATCAGCCCCAGCATTTT. It translates to CASSPGLNRVNQPQHF. The chain carries TRBV5-1 and TRBJ1-5; tentative D call: TRBD1 (6 bases). CDR3 size: 16 residues. V lost 4 bases and J 4 bases, leaving 18 bases between the germline ends. Germline assignment: CDR1 SGHRS and CDR2 YFSETQ.

V and J are TRBV11-1 and TRBJ2-5, with TRBD1 matching 9 bases. J was trimmed by 11 bases and V by 1 base; bases with no gene match: 11. The CDR3 has 15 residues. The V gene's germline CDR1 is SGHAT and CDR2 FQDESV (reference sequence). CDR3 nucleotides: TGTGCCAGCAGCTTAGAGACAGGGGGAACAGATACGCAGTACTTC. Protein sequence: CASSLETGGTDTQYF.

The chain is built from TRBV7-2 and TRBJ2-1; a weak D match, TRBD1 (5 bases). This CDR3 has 13 amino acids. Trimming stripped 5 bases from V and 3 bases from J, with 8 bases between. Germline CDR1 reads SGHTA; CDR2 reads FQGNSA. For the CDR3, the DNA is TGTGCCAGCAGCATAGGACACTACAATGAGCAGTTCTTC. This sequence encodes CASSIGHYNEQFF.

The chain has TRBV7-3 and TRBJ2-6; 7 nucleotides match TRBD2. The end of the DNA is better explained by TRBJ2-1, so the J call may be wrong. The germline V gene has CDR1 SGHTA and CDR2 FQGTGA. This CDR3 has 15 amino acids. CDR3 bases: TGTGCCAGCAGGGTATCTAGCGGAGGCGCCCATGAGCAGTTCTTC. Residues: CASRVSSGGAHEQFF.

A few counts support this clonotype. One base away lies a much larger clone, so this may be a sequencing read error. CDR3 in amino acids: CASSPFEGGPYEQFF. The CDR3 region has the DNA TGTGCCAGCAGCCCCTTCGAGGGGGGGCCGTACGAGCAGTTCTTC. This chain links TRBV7-2 with TRBJ2-1, with D possibly TRBD2 on 7 matching bases. Trimming removed 5 bases at V and 10 bases at J, with 21 bases between. From germline, CDR1 is SGHTA and CDR2 FQGNSA. This CDR3 is built from 15 residues.

The J gene is TRBJ2-4, the V gene TRBV7-8, with D maybe TRBD1 (5 bases). The DNA end lines up better with TRBJ2-7; the J call may be wrong. Germline CDR1 SGHVS, CDR2 FQNEAQ. This CDR3 comprises 15 residues. The CDR3 DNA reads TGTGCCAGCAGCCATGCCCGTGGGGCAGGCTACGAGCAGTACTTC. Its protein is CASSHARGAGYEQYF.

This clonotype was detected a few times. This chain links TRBV7-2 with TRBJ2-1; D gene uncertain. V lost 4 bases and J lost 0, with 4 bases in between. In germline, CDR1 is SGHTA, CDR2 FQGNSA. The CDR3 length is 13 residues. The CDR3 sequence is CASSSGSYNEQFF. In DNA form, the CDR3 reads TGTGCCAGCAGCTCAGGCTCCTACAATGAGCAGTTCTTC.

This clonotype was observed once. The chain joins TRBV5-1 to TRBJ1-1; possibly TRBD1 for D (5 bases). Germline CDR1 is SGHRS and CDR2 is YFSETQ. Trimming pared 0 bases from V and 0 bases from J, leaving 9 bases between. The CDR3 contains 15 residues. CDR3 DNA: TGCGCCAGCAGCTTGGTCGGGGGGGTGAACACTGAAGCTTTCTTT. Translation gives CASSLVGGVNTEAFF. The whole variable domain, filled in from reference TRBV5-1 and TRBJ1-1, reads KAGVTQTPRYLIKTRGQQVTLSCSPISGHRSVSWYQQTPGQGLQFLFEYFSETQRNKGNFPGRFSGRQFSNSRSEMNVSTLELGDSALYLCASSLVGGVNTEAFFGQGTRLTVV.

There are a few counts of this clonotype. The rearrangement uses TRBV7-3 and TRBJ2-5; tentatively, D is TRBD1 (6 bases). Germline V lookup: CDR1 SGHTA, CDR2 FQGTGA. CDR3 length equals 13 residues. Trimming removed 5 bases from V and 5 bases from J, with 12 bases in between. CDR3 sequence: CASSIQGSETQYF. In nucleotides, the CDR3 is TGTGCCAGCAGCATACAGGGTTCGGAGACCCAGTACTTC.

V usage is TRBV11-2 and J usage is TRBJ1-6; no clear D gene. The CDR3 has 12 residues. Trimming took off 6 bases at V and 9 bases at J, with 9 bases between the two ends. CDR1 and CDR2 (germline): SGHAT, FQNNGV. CDR3 bases: TGTGCCAGCAGACCCCCCGGTTCACCCCTCCACTTT. The encoded protein is CASRPPGSPLHF.

The rearrangement joins TRBV4-1 to TRBJ2-5; TRBD2 aligns across 7 bases. In germline, CDR1 is MGHRA, CDR2 YSYEKL. The CDR3 extends over 15 amino acids. V lost 4 bases and J lost 11; bases outside the gene matches: 16. The CDR3: CASSPWGGVDNEQYF. In DNA, the CDR3 is TGCGCCAGCAGCCCCTGGGGGGGGGTGGACAATGAGCAGTACTTC.

V and J are TRBV7-2 and TRBJ2-1; 12 bases match TRBD2. The CDR3 totals 16 residues. The germline gives CDR1 SGHTA, CDR2 FQGNSA. V shed 4 bases and J 4 bases; nucleotides not matched to a gene: 5. The CDR3 loop reads CASSWTSGNLYNEQFF. The CDR3 DNA reads TGTGCCAGCAGCTGGACTAGCGGGAACCTATACAATGAGCAGTTCTTC.

As to this clonotype: The conserved final phenylalanine or tryptophan is absent from the CDR3, which likely points to a read error. It is unclear where the CDR3 begins or ends on the DNA, so no DNA is shown, and the CDR3 is as TCRdb lists it. V usage is TRBV12-3 or TRBV12-4 and J usage is TRBJ2-7; the table assigns TRBD2, which was not confirmed against the DNA. From its first to its last residue, the CDR3 has 15 amino acids. CDR3 sequence: CASSKNSGYEQYFGS.

V is TRBV19 and J is TRBJ1-1; D is ambiguous. The CDR3 totals 13 residues. V was cut by 2 bases and J by 3 bases, with 7 bases left in between. Germline V gene lookup returns CDR1 LNHDA and CDR2 SQIVND (reference sequence). The CDR3 bases are TGTGCCAGTAGTATAACTGGGGACACTGAAGCTTTCTTT. As protein: CASSITGDTEAFF.